The sequence of this T cell receptor (beta chain) was determined in a study of blood T cell repertoires in COVID-19. The overall study: Some COVID-19 samples were acute and others convalescent; all came from the United States, Italy and Spain.

This CDR3 comprises 12 residues. Germline CDR1 reads SGHRS; CDR2 reads YFSETQ. V was shortened by 4 bases and J by 6 bases, with 7 bases between the two germline ends. Original processing notes: Amplification of reference gene primers provided the estimated nucleated cell counts. Data came from immunoSEQ multiplex PCR; TCRdb stores just in-frame clones and leaves some out. The V and J calls and clone size were taken over from that table, and D and trimming were inferred from the DNA. The sample lists about 260,000 clones; roughly 88% were seen once. Sequenced sample: peripheral blood. V is TRBV5-1 and J is TRBJ1-4; D uncertain. This sequence originates from a human donor in a cohort sampled during active COVID-19. The CDR3 sequence is CASSPEDEKLFF. As DNA, the CDR3 is TGCGCCAGCAGCCCGGAGGATGAAAAACTGTTTTTT.